This TCR beta chain was profiled in a study of blood T cell repertoires in COVID-19. Turning to the study itself: Both acute and convalescent COVID-19 samples were obtained from the United States, Italy and Spain. Sources were T cells, B-cell-depleted T cells, or PBMCs; the material itself was cDNA or gDNA.

The Seattle patients, enrolled during active infection, were followed longitudinally. Germline V gene data show CDR1 as LNHDA and CDR2 as SQIVND (reference sequence). This CDR3 region has 13 residues. Trimming stripped 9 bases from V and 6 bases from J, with 12 bases between. Original data processing: Using reference gene primer amplification, nucleated cell counts were estimated. TCRdb's table, derived via immunoSEQ multiplex PCR, lists solely in-frame clones and lacks some. V, J and clone size are taken as reported in that table, and D and trimming were inferred from the DNA itself. The sample lists approximately 300,000 clones, 75% to 95% seen once, with nearly 7% in the top ten.

This TCR derives from a woman aged 25 to 39 with COVID-19, enrolled during active disease. Source material: peripheral blood. The J gene is TRBJ1-6, the V gene TRBV19, with D perhaps TRBD1 (5 bases). CDR3 protein: CASSGTANSPLHF. The CDR3 DNA reads as TGTGCCAGCAGCGGGACGGCTAATTCACCCCTCCACTTT.